This TCR beta chain stems from a study of blood T cell repertoires in COVID-19 (dated by TCRdb to about 2020). With respect to the entire study: Collaborator samples came from the United States, Italy and Spain and covered acute and convalescent phases of COVID-19. The samples were drawn from two sources: the first 160 participants of the ongoing ImmuneRACE study, and 950 to 1,500 subjects contributed by 6 global collaborators. Subjects who had been exposed to COVID-19, were actively infected with it, or had recovered from it provided the deeply sampled blood TCRbeta repertoires that made up the dataset. Where available, HLA class I and class II types were obtained from metadata supplied by the sample provider rather than from assay-based typing. The sample metadata nearly always contained a de-identified subject ID, COVID-19 status, age in years and sex. The material from the prospective study consisted of cDNA or gDNA derived from T cells, B-cell-depleted T cells, or PBMCs. The repertoires were released in a freely available public database intended as a resource for research on the immune response to SARS-CoV-2.

V sheds 7 bases and J sheds 4 bases, leaving 14 bases between their ends. The CDR3 has 13 amino acids, counting the end cysteine and phenylalanine. This entry keeps only the CDR3 DNA: 39 bases, framed from base 1. Looking up the germline V gene yields CDR1 SGHTS and CDR2 YDEGEE. Broad study findings and their caveats: The amount of clinical and demographic metadata varied by source and participant and was provided uncurated.

The collaborating institutions used their own protocols to collect whole blood in K2EDTA tubes. For TCRbeta analysis, collaborators shipped samples in one of three forms: frozen whole blood, isolated PBMCs, or DNA extracted from either of those sample types. This clone appeared a few times. The antigen this receptor binds is unknown. Per-nucleotide qualities are absent, and no much larger clonotype sits a single base away. The immunoSEQ Assay, a bias-controlled multiplex PCR, was used to amplify TCRbeta CDR3 regions from genomic DNA. Per the authors' processing: Nucleated cell counts per sample were estimated from amplification of reference gene primers within the assay. To quantify the absolute abundance of each unique TCRbeta CDR3 rearrangement, sequence reads were collapsed and filtered. For each sample, productive Simpson clonality was calculated by taking the square root of Simpson's diversity index across productive rearrangements. TCRdb provides this immuneACCESS table in a form limited to in-frame rearrangements. Some clones are lacking; in checked studies, under half of them reflect an unresolved V gene, and why the rest are absent is not known. Clone size and the V and J calls come from that table; the DNA yielded D and trimming. This sample has roughly 44,000 clones in its table, and approximately 90% of those were observed once. 10% to 15% of the sample rests with the top ten.

The receptor comes from a man older than 75 with acute or convalescent COVID-19. Here the chain combines TRBV5-8 and TRBJ1-1; TRBD1 might be the D gene, on 6 matching bases. Source material: peripheral blood. CDR3 reads: CASSRGGGTEAFF. The DNA sequence follows: TGTGCCAGCTCCAGGGGAGGGGGCACTGAAGCTTTCTTT.